These T cell receptor beta chains were read from a single sample in a study of graft-versus-host responses after intestinal transplantation. These receptors have no known antigen. Only in-frame clones appear in the TCRdb table, and some are missing; sequencing was by immunoSEQ multiplex PCR. In the table there are 80,000 to 90,000 clones, just under 95% of which are singletons. The sequencing here drew on unstimulated CD4+ T cells sorted from spleen or lymph node cells, taken before intestinal transplant. These receptors were collected from a human donor who received an intestinal transplant. The CDR3 runs from the conserved cysteine through the conserved F or W. The D gene is left open where the match is weak. Some rows have no size entry. The others give once, few or many, or a class for an expanded clone.

J gene: TRBJ2-7; D gene: TRBD2; V gene: TRBV4-1; clone size: once; CDR3 DNA: TGCGCCAGCAGTAGAGGACTAGCGAAGACCTACGAGCAGTACTTC; CDR3 protein: CASSRGLAKTYEQYF
J gene: TRBJ1-1; D gene: .; V gene: TRBV19; clone size: .; CDR3 DNA: TGTGCCAGTAGTATAATTCCTGAAGCTTTCTTT; CDR3 protein: CASSIIPEAFF
J gene: TRBJ2-5; D gene: .; V gene: TRBV14; clone size: .; CDR3 DNA: TGTGCCAGCAGCTCGGGACCCTGGGAGACCCAGTACTTC; CDR3 protein: CASSSGPWETQYF
J gene: TRBJ2-7; D gene: .; V gene: TRBV15; clone size: .; CDR3 DNA: TGTGCCACCAGCCCTGGGGTTCTCTCCTACGAGCAGTACTTC; CDR3 protein: CATSPGVLSYEQYF
J gene: TRBJ2-5; D gene: .; V gene: TRBV21-1; clone size: .; CDR3 DNA: TGTGCCAGCAGCAAAGGGGACAGGGGGGGAGGTACCGAGACCCAGTACTTC; CDR3 protein: CASSKGDRGGGTETQYF
J gene: TRBJ2-1; D gene: TRBD1; V gene: TRBV11-2; clone size: .; CDR3 DNA: TGTGCCAGCAGCTTGCGAGGGACAGGGAGTATCGATGAGCAGTTCTTC; CDR3 protein: CASSLRGTGSIDEQFF
J gene: TRBJ2-7; D gene: TRBD2; V gene: TRBV6-5; clone size: .; CDR3 DNA: TGTGCCAGCAGTAATAGCGGGAGAGTCCACGAGCAGTACTTC; CDR3 protein: CASSNSGRVHEQYF
J gene: TRBJ2-3; D gene: .; V gene: TRBV19; clone size: .; CDR3 DNA: TGTGCCAGTAGTGTCAGGAACGCTTGGACAGATACGCAGTATTTT; CDR3 protein: CASSVRNAWTDTQYF
J gene: TRBJ2-2; D gene: .; V gene: TRBV7-7; clone size: .; CDR3 DNA: TGTGCCAGCAGTCCACCGGCCACCGGGGAGCTGTTTTTT; CDR3 protein: CASSPPATGELFF
J gene: TRBJ2-5; D gene: TRBD2; V gene: TRBV6-1; clone size: .; CDR3 DNA: TGTGCCAGCATTCGGACTAGCGGGGTTCAAGAGACCCAGTACTTC; CDR3 protein: CASIRTSGVQETQYF
J gene: TRBJ2-3; D gene: .; V gene: TRBV28; clone size: .; CDR3 DNA: TGTGCCAGCAGTCCCCTTTTAACGGCAGCCACAGATACGCAGTATTTT; CDR3 protein: CASSPLLTAATDTQYF
J gene: TRBJ2-1; D gene: .; V gene: TRBV7-9; clone size: once; CDR3 DNA: TGTGCCAGCAGCTTAGGGCTTCGGACATTGGGGCACAATGAGCAGTTCTTC; CDR3 protein: CASSLGLRTLGHNEQFF
J gene: TRBJ2-6; D gene: .; V gene: TRBV5-8; clone size: .; CDR3 DNA: TGTGCCAGTGGGATAGTCGCCCCCTCTGGGGCCAACGTCCTGACTTTC; CDR3 protein: CASGIVAPSGANVLTF
J gene: TRBJ2-3; D gene: TRBD2; V gene: TRBV5-4; clone size: .; CDR3 DNA: TGTGCCAGCAGCTTGGGGGGCGGGAGGAAAAATACGCAGTATTTT; CDR3 protein: CASSLGGGRKNTQYF
J gene: TRBJ1-5; D gene: .; V gene: TRBV7-2; clone size: .; CDR3 DNA: TGTGCCAGCAGCTTAGGTACAGGGTTGGATCAGCCCCAGCATTTT; CDR3 protein: CASSLGTGLDQPQHF
J gene: TRBJ1-2; D gene: .; V gene: TRBV29-1; clone size: .; CDR3 DNA: TGCAGCGTTGACCGATATGGCTACACCTTC; CDR3 protein: CSVDRYGYTF
J gene: TRBJ2-7; D gene: .; V gene: TRBV28; clone size: .; CDR3 DNA: TGTGCCAGCAGTTCCGGACGGACTCGTTACGAGCAGTACTTC; CDR3 protein: CASSSGRTRYEQYF
J gene: TRBJ2-3; D gene: .; V gene: TRBV5-1; clone size: once; CDR3 DNA: TGCGCCAGCAGCTCCGGACTACCGCCAAGGGATACGCAGTATTTT; CDR3 protein: CASSSGLPPRDTQYF
J gene: TRBJ2-2; D gene: .; V gene: TRBV5-4; clone size: .; CDR3 DNA: TGTGCCAGCAGCGATGCTGGGACGCCCCTTACCGGGGAGCTGTTTTTT; CDR3 protein: CASSDAGTPLTGELFF
J gene: TRBJ2-7; D gene: .; V gene: TRBV5-6; clone size: .; CDR3 DNA: TGTGCCAGCAGCTTGGCCACTAGCCACTGGAACTACGAGCAGTACTTC; CDR3 protein: CASSLATSHWNYEQYF
J gene: TRBJ2-3; D gene: .; V gene: TRBV5-4; clone size: few; CDR3 DNA: TGTGCCAGCAGCCTTAACAGGGGTGGCGGGAGTGCAGATACGCAGTATTTT; CDR3 protein: CASSLNRGGGSADTQYF
J gene: TRBJ2-1; D gene: TRBD1; V gene: TRBV4-1; clone size: .; CDR3 DNA: TGCGCCAGCAGCCATTACGGACAGGGCAGGGGTGAGCAGTTCTTC; CDR3 protein: CASSHYGQGRGEQFF
J gene: TRBJ2-3; D gene: .; V gene: TRBV4-1; clone size: .; CDR3 DNA: TGCGCCAGCAGAGGGGGGTTACTTAGCACAGATACGCAGTATTTT; CDR3 protein: CASRGGLLSTDTQYF
J gene: TRBJ1-2; D gene: TRBD1; V gene: TRBV28; clone size: .; CDR3 DNA: TGTGCCAGCAGTTTATGGCGGACAGGGGGCGCTGGCTATGGCTACACCTTC; CDR3 protein: CASSLWRTGGAGYGYTF
J gene: TRBJ2-1; D gene: .; V gene: TRBV13; clone size: .; CDR3 DNA: TGTGCCAGCAGCTTAAGACCCTACTTGGACGGGAGCTCGGATGAGCAGTTCTTC; CDR3 protein: CASSLRPYLDGSSDEQFF
J gene: TRBJ2-7; D gene: .; V gene: TRBV5-1; clone size: .; CDR3 DNA: TGCGCCAGCAGCTTTGACAGGCTCCGCGAGCAGTACTTC; CDR3 protein: CASSFDRLREQYF
J gene: TRBJ2-3; D gene: TRBD2; V gene: TRBV6-5; clone size: .; CDR3 DNA: TGTGCCAGCAGCCGTAGCGGGAGTCGGGGAGATACGCAGTATTTT; CDR3 protein: CASSRSGSRGDTQYF
J gene: TRBJ2-7; D gene: TRBD1; V gene: TRBV18; clone size: .; CDR3 DNA: TGTGCCAGCTCACCGGACCGGACAGGGCCTCACAGCTCCTACGAGCAGTACTTC; CDR3 protein: CASSPDRTGPHSSYEQYF
J gene: TRBJ2-1; D gene: TRBD1; V gene: TRBV29-1; clone size: .; CDR3 DNA: TGCAGCGCCACGCCCCGAGGACAGGGCCCCTACAATGAGCAGTTCTTC; CDR3 protein: CSATPRGQGPYNEQFF
J gene: TRBJ2-2; D gene: TRBD2; V gene: TRBV15; clone size: .; CDR3 DNA: TGTGCCACCAGCAGAGACCCTAGGACTAGCGGGAGTTCTGGAGTCGGGGAGCTGTTTTTT; CDR3 protein: CATSRDPRTSGSSGVGELFF
J gene: TRBJ2-7; D gene: TRBD2; V gene: TRBV19; clone size: .; CDR3 DNA: TGTGCCAGTAGTACCGCCCGGATTTGGGGCGGGAGAGCGTTAAGCGAGCAGTACTTC; CDR3 protein: CASSTARIWGGRALSEQYF
J gene: TRBJ1-4; D gene: .; V gene: TRBV27; clone size: .; CDR3 DNA: TGTGCCAGCAGTTTAACCGGCGGTTTTAATGAAAAACTGTTTTTT; CDR3 protein: CASSLTGGFNEKLFF
J gene: TRBJ2-1; D gene: TRBD2; V gene: TRBV27; clone size: .; CDR3 DNA: TGTGCCAGCAGTTTCCGACTAGCGGGATGGGGTGAGCAGTTCTTC; CDR3 protein: CASSFRLAGWGEQFF
J gene: TRBJ1-2; D gene: .; V gene: TRBV5-1; clone size: .; CDR3 DNA: TGCGCCAGCAGCCTGTCTAGTAACTATGGCTACACCTTC; CDR3 protein: CASSLSSNYGYTF
J gene: TRBJ1-1; D gene: .; V gene: TRBV2; clone size: .; CDR3 DNA: TGTGCCAGCACACCGGGACGGTTGAACACTGAAGCTTTCTTT; CDR3 protein: CASTPGRLNTEAFF
J gene: TRBJ2-1; D gene: .; V gene: TRBV4-1; clone size: .; CDR3 DNA: TGCGCCAGCAGCCGAGAGAACCTCGACAGATTGAATGAGCAGTTCTTC; CDR3 protein: CASSRENLDRLNEQFF
J gene: TRBJ2-5; D gene: .; V gene: TRBV4-2; clone size: .; CDR3 DNA: TGTGCCAGCAGCCAAGGCGAAGAGACCCAGTACTTC; CDR3 protein: CASSQGEETQYF
J gene: TRBJ2-7; D gene: TRBD2; V gene: TRBV5-1; clone size: .; CDR3 DNA: TGCGCCAGCAGCTGGTCAGCGGGAGTGGGCTACGAGCAGTACTTC; CDR3 protein: CASSWSAGVGYEQYF
J gene: TRBJ2-3; D gene: TRBD2; V gene: TRBV15; clone size: .; CDR3 DNA: TGTGCCACCAGCAGGGGAGGGATCAGCACAGATACGCAGTATTTT; CDR3 protein: CATSRGGISTDTQYF
J gene: TRBJ1-5; D gene: .; V gene: TRBV28; clone size: .; CDR3 DNA: TGTGCCAGCAGTTTACCCATGAGAGGAGGGAGCAATCAGCCCCAGCATTTT; CDR3 protein: CASSLPMRGGSNQPQHF
J gene: TRBJ2-7; D gene: .; V gene: TRBV6-1; clone size: .; CDR3 DNA: TGTGCCAGCAGTGAATTTGCTAGGAGCGAGCAGTACTTC; CDR3 protein: CASSEFARSEQYF
J gene: TRBJ2-7; D gene: .; V gene: TRBV7-8; clone size: .; CDR3 DNA: TGTGCCAGCAGCCCCCAACTAGCTGCCTTGGGTGAGCAGTACTTC; CDR3 protein: CASSPQLAALGEQYF
J gene: TRBJ1-1; D gene: .; V gene: TRBV6-5; clone size: .; CDR3 DNA: TGTGCCAGCAGTTACTCGGGGGGACGGACTGAAGCTTTCTTT; CDR3 protein: CASSYSGGRTEAFF
J gene: TRBJ1-3; D gene: .; V gene: TRBV29-1; clone size: .; CDR3 DNA: TGCAGCGTTTGGGGGGGGCTAGCGGGAAACACCATATATTTT; CDR3 protein: CSVWGGLAGNTIYF
J gene: TRBJ1-1; D gene: .; V gene: TRBV30; clone size: .; CDR3 DNA: TGTGCCTGGAGTGAACAGGGAGGGACTGAAGCTTTCTTT; CDR3 protein: CAWSEQGGTEAFF
J gene: TRBJ2-3; D gene: .; V gene: TRBV12-5; clone size: .; CDR3 DNA: TGTGCTAGTGGCAAGCGTAGCGTAACTAGCACAGATACGCAGTATTTT; CDR3 protein: CASGKRSVTSTDTQYF
J gene: TRBJ1-1; D gene: .; V gene: TRBV7-9; clone size: .; CDR3 DNA: TGTGCCAGCAGCAAGGGGAGGGGGAACACTGAAGCTTTCTTT; CDR3 protein: CASSKGRGNTEAFF
J gene: TRBJ1-2; D gene: TRBD1; V gene: TRBV5-1; clone size: few; CDR3 DNA: TGCGCCAGCAGCATTGTGCGACAGGGCCAGGATGGCTACACCTTC; CDR3 protein: CASSIVRQGQDGYTF
J gene: TRBJ2-7; D gene: .; V gene: TRBV19; clone size: once; CDR3 DNA: TGTGCCAGTAGTGCCACGTCCCAGATAGGAACCTACGAGCAGTACTTC; CDR3 protein: CASSATSQIGTYEQYF